This T cell receptor beta chain was captured by sequencing in a study of T cell clusters in autoimmune cytopenias. Whole-study context: Per sample, median TRB depth was roughly 50,000 reads, yielding a median roughly 2,200 distinct clonotypes.

This CDR3 comprises 13 residues. Each sample's input was 200 to 250 ng genomic DNA, 35,000 to 40,000 genome equivalents. Broader study findings: Compared with active autoimmune hepatitis patients, healthy donors showed around 3-fold more exclusive TRB clusters. Physiological T cell clusters of healthy donors were apparently absent in primary autoimmune cytopenia patients. TRB repertoire shifts in secondary cytopenia and chronic lymphocytic leukemia mostly reflected lymphoma, not autoimmunity.

One tube held mixed TRB-A and TRB-B primer pools for touch-down PCR. TCRdb re-called the multiplex PCR reads; one entry per CDR3 protein, DNA not given. The listing contains roughly 5,100 distinct CDR3 sequences. In the case of this clonotype: Its antigen is not known.

The specimen sequenced was peripheral blood. This sequence was found in a human donor with an autoimmune cytopenia or autoimmune hepatitis (not recorded which). V usage is TRBV12-3 or TRBV12-4 and J usage is TRBJ1-1. The CDR3: CASSFDQNTEAFF.